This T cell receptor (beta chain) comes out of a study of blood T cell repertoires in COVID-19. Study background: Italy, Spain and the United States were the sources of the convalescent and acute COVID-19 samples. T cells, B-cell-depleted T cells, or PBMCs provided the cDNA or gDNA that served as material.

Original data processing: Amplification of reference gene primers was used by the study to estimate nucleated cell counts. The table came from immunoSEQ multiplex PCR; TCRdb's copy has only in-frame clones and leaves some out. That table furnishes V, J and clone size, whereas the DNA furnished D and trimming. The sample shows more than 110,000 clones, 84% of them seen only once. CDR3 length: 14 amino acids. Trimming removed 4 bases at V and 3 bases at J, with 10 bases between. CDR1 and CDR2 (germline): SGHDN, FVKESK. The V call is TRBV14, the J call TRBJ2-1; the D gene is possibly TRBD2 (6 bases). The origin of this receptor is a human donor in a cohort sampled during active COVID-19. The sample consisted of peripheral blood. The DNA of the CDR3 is TGTGCCAGCAGCCCGGGGGTAAGCTACAATGAGCAGTTCTTC. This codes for CASSPGVSYNEQFF. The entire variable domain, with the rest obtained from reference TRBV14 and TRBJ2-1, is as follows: EAGVTQFPSHSVIEKGQTVTLRCDPISGHDNLYWYRRVMGKEIKFLLHFVKESKQDESGMPNNRFLAERTGGTYSTLKVQPAELEDSGVYFCASSPGVSYNEQFFGPGTRLTVL.